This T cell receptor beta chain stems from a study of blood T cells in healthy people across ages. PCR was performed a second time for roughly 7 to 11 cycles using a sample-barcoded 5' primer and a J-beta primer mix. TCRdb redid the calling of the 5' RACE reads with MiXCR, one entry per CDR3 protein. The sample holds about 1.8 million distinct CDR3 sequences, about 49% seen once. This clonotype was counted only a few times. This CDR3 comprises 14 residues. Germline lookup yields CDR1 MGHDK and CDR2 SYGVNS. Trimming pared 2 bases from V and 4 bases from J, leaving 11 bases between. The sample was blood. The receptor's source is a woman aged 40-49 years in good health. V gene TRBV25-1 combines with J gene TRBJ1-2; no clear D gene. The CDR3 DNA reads TGTGCCAGCAGTGAAATCGGCGGTCCCTATGGCTACACCTTC. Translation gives CASSEIGGPYGYTF.